One sample yielded the 8 T cell receptor beta chains listed below, sequenced in a study of shared clonotypes between healthy human individuals. Only in-frame clones appear in the TCRdb table, and some are missing; sequencing was by immunoSEQ multiplex PCR. Among about 600,000 clones listed, approximately 97% were seen once. Sequencing used naive CD4+ T cells sorted from blood. The subset denotes: CD45RA+ positively selected. The receptors were sampled from a woman aged 30 to 39 in good health.

The V call is TRBV4-1, the J call TRBJ2-7; TRBD1 matches at 9 bases. V trimming: 2 bases; J trimming: 6 bases; junction bases outside the gene matches: 11. The CDR3 runs to 16 residues. The germline V gene encodes CDR1 MGHRA and CDR2 YSYEKL. CDR3 region: CASSQPGQGRSGEQYF. Here the CDR3 DNA reads TGCGCCAGCAGCCAACCTGGACAGGGGAGGTCTGGCGAGCAGTACTTC.

The rearrangement joins TRBV27 to TRBJ1-3, with D maybe TRBD1 (5 bases). Trimming pared 11 bases from V and 1 base from J, leaving 15 bases between. The CDR3 consists of 14 residues. Germline V lookup: CDR1 MNHEY, CDR2 SMNVEV (reference sequence). The CDR3 nucleotides read TGTGCCGCAGTTGGGGGTGGGTCTGGAAACACCATATATTTT. It is translated as CAAVGGGSGNTIYF.

This sequence joins TRBV5-6 and TRBJ2-7, with TRBD2 matching 15 bases. The trim removed 0 bases at V and 7 bases at J, leaving 11 bases unmatched. The CDR3 totals 18 residues. Germline loops: CDR1 SGHDT, CDR2 YYEEEE. CDR3 coding DNA: TGTGCCAGCAGCTTGGTTGGACTAGCGGGAGGGCCCTCGGGGGAGCAGTACTTC. This translates into CASSLVGLAGGPSGEQYF. The complete variable domain, with remaining parts taken from reference TRBV5-6 and TRBJ2-7, reads DAGVTQSPTHLIKTRGQQVTLRCSPKSGHDTVSWYQQALGQGPQFIFQYYEEEERQRGNFPDRFSGHQFPNYSSELNVNALLLGDSALYLCASSLVGLAGGPSGEQYFGPGTRLTVT.

This rearrangement joins TRBV29-1 to TRBJ2-1; 10 bases agree with TRBD2. Germline V lookup: CDR1 SQVTM, CDR2 ANQGSEA. V dropped 6 bases and J dropped 5; count of bases not matched to a gene: 16. The CDR3 runs to 17 residues. The CDR3 DNA follows: TGCAGCGTCGAAAGAAGACTAGCGGGCTCGGGGGACAATGAGCAGTTCTTC. This codes for CSVERRLAGSGDNEQFF.

The chain is built from TRBV5-1 and TRBJ1-2; 7 bases are shared with TRBD1. Looked up from germline, CDR1 is SGHRS and CDR2 is YFSETQ. Unmatched junction bases numbered 4, after V lost 2 bases and J lost 3 bases. This CDR3 is 14 amino acids long. CDR3 amino acids: CASSFVDRDYGYTF. The CDR3 nucleotides read TGCGCCAGCAGCTTTGTCGACAGGGACTATGGCTACACCTTC.

The V call is TRBV2, the J call TRBJ1-3, with TRBD1 as a possible D gene (5 bases). Deletions cut 6 bases from V and 2 bases from J, with 17 bases between. CDR1 is SNHLY, CDR2 FYNNEI, per germline. CDR3 length equals 16 residues. CDR3: CASRGGLGEAGNTIYF. Here the CDR3 DNA reads TGTGCCAGCAGAGGCGGCTTGGGGGAAGCTGGAAACACCATATATTTT.

This clone came up once. The chain couples TRBV4-2 to TRBJ1-4, with a weak D call TRBD1 (6 bases). Trimming shortened V by 1 base and J by 5 bases, and 11 bases separated the two germline ends. Germline V gene lookup returns CDR1 LGHNA and CDR2 YNFKEQ. CDR3 length: 15 amino acids. The CDR3 here is CASSQGPGTNEKLFF. CDR3 nucleotide sequence: TGTGCCAGCAGCCAAGGTCCCGGGACAAATGAAAAACTGTTTTTT.

The chain recombines TRBV2 with TRBJ2-6, with 9 bases identical to TRBD1. The CDR3 has 18 residues. With 5 bases clipped from V and 0 bases from J, the junction kept 8 bases outside the gene matches. CDR1 and CDR2 (germline): SNHLY, FYNNEI. Here the CDR3 DNA reads TGTGCCAGCAGTAGATCCGGGACAGGGATCTCTGGGGCCAACGTCCTGACTTTC. Encoded protein: CASSRSGTGISGANVLTF. Full variable domain (outside the CDR3, taken from reference TRBV2 and TRBJ2-6): EPEVTQTPSHQVTQMGQEVILRCVPISNHLYFYWYRQILGQKVEFLVSFYNNEISEKSEIFDDQFSVERPDGSNFTLKIRSTKLEDSAMYFCASSRSGTGISGANVLTFGAGSRLTVL.